Listed here are 6 T cell receptor beta chains from one sample, sequenced in a study of T cells in Graves' hyperthyroidism and ophthalmopathy. Amplified TCR beta CDR3 regions came from RNA transcripts. The HTBI primer set served for first-round RT-PCR of the TCR CDR3. TCRdb independently ran MiXCR on the multiplex PCR reads; one entry per CDR3 protein. Of fewer than 850,000 distinct CDR3 sequences detected, roughly 17% appear once; the ten largest clones hold less than 20%. Input material: blood. These receptors came from a man over 45 with Graves' hyperthyroidism.

This chain connects TRBV5-1 to TRBJ2-2; 11 bases match TRBD2. This CDR3 region has 17 residues. Germline V lookup: CDR1 SGHRS, CDR2 YFSETQ. Trimming took 0 bases from V and 7 from J; bases not matched to a gene: 8. The CDR3 nucleotides are TGCGCCAGCAGCTTGGACCCGACTAGCGGGAAAGGCGGGGAGCTGTTTTTT. Translated: CASSLDPTSGKGGELFF.

This clonotype has a handful of counts. The rearrangement uses TRBV2 and TRBJ2-5; 9 bases line up with TRBD2. This CDR3 contains 16 residues. Trimming took 2 bases from V and 7 from J; bases not matched to a gene: 11. Germline V gene data show CDR1 as SNHLY and CDR2 as FYNNEI. CDR3 amino acids: CASSEPREGGPRTQYF. CDR3 coding DNA: TGTGCCAGCAGTGAACCGCGGGAGGGGGGTCCAAGGACCCAGTACTTC.

This clonotype was detected a few times. One end of the junction fails to match germline, which may point to a read error. V and J are TRBV7-7 and TRBJ2-5; D may be TRBD1 or TRBD2 (5 bases each). The CDR3 covers 15 residues. In germline, CDR1 is SSHAT, CDR2 FNYEAQ (reference sequence). CDR3 sequence (DNA): TGTGCTAGCAGCCTGGGGGTCTCCAGGAGGGAGACCCAGTACTTC. Residues: CASSLGVSRRETQYF.

Concerning this clonotype: One end of the junction does not line up with germline, which may come from a read error. The chain uses TRBV5-4 and TRBJ2-2; 7 bases map to TRBD1. Germline CDR1 and CDR2: SGHNT and YYREEE (reference sequence). The CDR3 has 18 amino acids. The CDR3 reads CASSGDRKTSSNTGELLF. The CDR3 DNA sequence: TGTGCCAGCAGCGGGGACAGAAAAACCTCCTCGAACACCGGGGAGCTGCTTTTT.

V is TRBV6-6 and J is TRBJ2-2; perhaps TRBD2 as D (6 bases). Germline values: CDR1 MNHNY, CDR2 SVGAGI (reference sequence). Trimming pared 2 bases from V and 5 bases from J, leaving 12 bases between. The CDR3 totals 15 residues. The CDR3 loop is CASSYQTSYTGELFF. The CDR3, as DNA: TGTGCCAGCAGTTACCAGACTAGTTATACCGGGGAGCTGTTTTTT.

This clonotype has a count of ten or more. V usage is TRBV2 and J usage is TRBJ1-2; D is uncertain. V dropped 4 bases and J dropped 2 bases, with 5 bases sitting between them. The CDR3 totals 12 residues. Germline assignment: CDR1 SNHLY and CDR2 FYNNEI. The CDR3 DNA reads TGTGCCAGCAGTGTACAGAACTATGGCTACACCTTC. Translating gives CASSVQNYGYTF.